The 10 T cell receptor beta chains below were found in one sample sequenced in a study of blood T cell repertoires in COVID-19. Data came from immunoSEQ multiplex PCR; TCRdb stores just in-frame clones and leaves some out. The table has about 300,000 clones, about 90% seen once; the top ten hold less than 3.5%. Sequencing input: PBMCs or T cells enriched from blood (not recorded which). These receptor sequences come from a woman aged 50 to 60 who had been exposed to COVID-19.

The chain couples TRBV28 to TRBJ2-3; 8 nucleotides line up with TRBD2. This CDR3 region has 16 residues. The J segment lost 5 bases and the V segment lost 4 bases, leaving 11 bases of the junction unmatched. Germline V gene sequence: CDR1 MDHEN, CDR2 SYDVKM. The DNA for the CDR3 is TGTGCCAGCAGTTCCCCCCGGGGGGGCCTGGGAGATACGCAGTATTTT. This sequence encodes CASSSPRGGLGDTQYF.

V and J are TRBV29-1 and TRBJ2-7, with TRBD2 matching 7 bases. There are 15 residues in the CDR3. Germline V gene lookup returns CDR1 SQVTM and CDR2 ANQGSEA. Trimming at V came to 7 bases and at J to 0 bases, leaving 12 bases not matched to a gene. CDR3 protein: CSANGGGLSSYEQYF. CDR3 in DNA: TGCAGCGCCAATGGGGGGGGGTTGAGCTCCTACGAGCAGTACTTC.

The V gene is TRBV19, the J gene TRBJ1-4; 8 bases match TRBD1. V lost 3 bases and J lost 4; bases outside the gene matches: 10. The germline V gene encodes CDR1 LNHDA and CDR2 SQIVND (reference sequence). CDR3 length: 17 residues. The CDR3 bases are TGTGCCAGTAGTATTTCAGACAGGGGAGGAGATAATGAAAAACTGTTTTTT. Protein product: CASSISDRGGDNEKLFF.

The chain carries TRBV3-1 (or the pseudogene TRBV3-2) and TRBJ1-3, with D perhaps TRBD1 (6 bases). The CDR3 totals 15 residues. Trimming shortened V by 4 bases and J by 0 bases, and 10 bases separated the two germline ends. Germline CDR1 and CDR2: LGHDT and YNNKEL (reference sequence). Here the CDR3 reads CASSLTGNSGNTIYF. CDR3 DNA: TGTGCCAGCAGCCTGACAGGCAACTCTGGAAACACCATATATTTT.

The chain is built from TRBV25-1 and TRBJ1-2; 8 nucleotides align to TRBD1. The V gene's germline CDR1 is MGHDK and CDR2 SYGVNS. CDR3 length: 15 amino acids. Unmatched junction bases numbered 9, after V lost 1 base and J lost 8 bases. CDR3 sequence: CASSESLQGVFGYTF. The CDR3 region has the DNA TGTGCCAGCAGTGAATCATTACAGGGGGTTTTCGGCTACACCTTC.

The V gene is TRBV5-8, the J gene TRBJ2-7; TRBD2 aligns across 8 bases. This CDR3 spans 17 amino acids. CDR1 and CDR2 from the germline V gene are SGHTS and YDEGEE. V lost 3 bases and J lost 3; bases outside the gene matches: 14. CDR3 DNA: TGTGCCAGCAGCTCCGGGAGGGTTTTGGGTACCAACTACGAGCAGTACTTC. Its protein product is CASSSGRVLGTNYEQYF. Full variable domain (remainder filled in from reference TRBV5-8 and TRBJ2-7): EAGVTQSPTHLIKTRGQQATLRCSPISGHTSVYWYQQALGLGLQFLLWYDEGEERNRGNFPPRFSGRQFPNYSSELNVNALELEDSALYLCASSSGRVLGTNYEQYFGPGTRLTVT.

The chain carries TRBV7-8 and TRBJ1-5, with 9 bases that match TRBD1. The ends lost 2 bases at V and 7 bases at J; junction bases unmatched: 15. The germline V gene encodes CDR1 SGHVS and CDR2 FQNEAQ. The CDR3 has 18 residues. CDR3 DNA: TGTGCCAGCAGCTTATATTTGGGGGCTACAGGGGGCGTCCAGCCCCAGCATTTT. Translating gives CASSLYLGATGGVQPQHF.

The chain uses TRBV27 and TRBJ2-5, with 7 nucleotides matching TRBD2. Germline V CDR1 and CDR2: MNHEY, SMNVEV (reference sequence). V shed 7 bases, J shed 3 bases, and the junction held 14 bases outside the gene matches. The CDR3 is made up of 16 amino acids. The CDR3 is CASKIRVGGEKETQYF. DNA of the CDR3: TGTGCCAGCAAGATCCGGGTGGGGGGGGAAAAAGAGACCCAGTACTTC.

The chain joins TRBV24-1 to TRBJ2-3, with 8 bases matching TRBD2. The CDR3 loop spans 15 amino acids. Trimming took 3 bases from V and 4 from J; bases not matched to a gene: 5. In germline, CDR1 is KGHDR, CDR2 SFDVKD. The CDR3: CATSDQGLAADTQYF. CDR3 nucleotide sequence: TGTGCCACCAGTGATCAAGGACTAGCCGCAGATACGCAGTATTTT.

The V call is TRBV5-1, the J call TRBJ1-2; the match to TRBD1 covers 7 bases. Looked up from germline, CDR1 is SGHRS and CDR2 is YFSETQ. After removal of 0 bases from V and 6 bases from J, the junction contained 2 bases not matched to a gene. The CDR3 loop spans 13 amino acids. The CDR3 protein is CASSLVGQNGYTF. Written as DNA, the CDR3 is TGCGCCAGCAGCTTGGTGGGACAGAATGGCTACACCTTC. The entire variable domain, with the rest obtained from reference TRBV5-1 and TRBJ1-2, is as follows: KAGVTQTPRYLIKTRGQQVTLSCSPISGHRSVSWYQQTPGQGLQFLFEYFSETQRNKGNFPGRFSGRQFSNSRSEMNVSTLELGDSALYLCASSLVGQNGYTFGSGTRLTVV.